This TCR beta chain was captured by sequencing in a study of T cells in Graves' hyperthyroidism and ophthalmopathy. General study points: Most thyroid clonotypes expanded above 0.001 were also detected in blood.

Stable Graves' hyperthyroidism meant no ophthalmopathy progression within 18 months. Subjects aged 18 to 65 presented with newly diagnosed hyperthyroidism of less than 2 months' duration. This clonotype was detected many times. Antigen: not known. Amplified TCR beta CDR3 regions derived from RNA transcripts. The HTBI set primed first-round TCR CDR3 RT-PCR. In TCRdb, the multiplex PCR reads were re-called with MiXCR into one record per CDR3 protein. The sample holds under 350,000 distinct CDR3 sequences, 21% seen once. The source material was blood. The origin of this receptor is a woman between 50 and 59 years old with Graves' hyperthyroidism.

In DNA form, the CDR3 reads TGTGCCAGCAGTTTCGGGACAGCAGAGACCCAGTACTTC. Translated, it gives CASSFGTAETQYF. The chain links TRBV28 to TRBJ2-5; 7 bases are shared with TRBD1. With V trimmed by 3 bases and J by 4 bases, 2 bases remained unmatched. CDR1 and CDR2 (germline): MDHEN, SYDVKM. There are 13 residues in the CDR3.